Each of the 6 T cell receptor beta chains below was sequenced from the same sample in a study of CD8 T cells in ankylosing spondylitis. A single record per CDR3 protein comes from TCRdb applying MiXCR to the 5' RACE reads. The sample shows under 250,000 distinct CDR3 sequences, around 10% of them seen only once. Sequenced sample: blood, either unsorted or a sorted T cell fraction (not recorded which). The receptors originated from a male donor with ankylosing spondylitis or in good health (not recorded which).

The chain carries TRBV12-3 or TRBV12-4 and TRBJ1-2; D unclear. The V end lost 2 bases, the J end lost 3 bases, and 4 bases lay between the germline ends. The CDR3 has 12 residues. This CDR3 reads CASSLIDYGYTF. CDR3 nucleotides: TGTGCCAGCAGTTTAATTGACTATGGCTACACCTTC.

The chain carries TRBV7-9 and TRBJ2-2, with no clear D. V was cut by 6 bases and J by 2 bases, with 19 bases left in between. CDR3 length: 17 amino acids. Germline lookup yields CDR1 SEHNR and CDR2 FQNEAQ (reference sequence). The CDR3 here is CASRMTSLGINTGELFF. The CDR3 nucleotides read TGTGCCAGCAGAATGACATCCCTTGGGATAAACACCGGGGAGCTGTTTTTT.

This clonotype was found a few times. This rearrangement joins TRBV5-1 to TRBJ1-1; D is undetermined. Germline CDR1 is SGHRS and CDR2 is YFSETQ. The CDR3 has 14 amino acids. V shed 1 base and J shed 8 bases, with 15 bases lying between them. The CDR3 DNA sequence: TGCGCCAGCAGCTTGAGGACGATCGAAACCGAAGCTTTCTTT. Protein sequence: CASSLRTIETEAFF.

This clonotype was found many times. This rearrangement joins TRBV11-1 to TRBJ2-5; unclear D gene. The CDR3 loop spans 14 amino acids. Germline V gene sequence: CDR1 SGHAT, CDR2 FQDESV (reference sequence). Deletions cut 4 bases from V and 4 bases from J, with 13 bases between. In DNA form, the CDR3 reads TGTGCCAGCAGCTCACGTGGGTTCGTAGAGACCCAGTACTTC. This gives the protein CASSSRGFVETQYF.

This clonotype was seen many times. The chain uses TRBV15 and TRBJ2-1; D remains unclear. This CDR3 contains 13 residues. Germline-derived CDR1 and CDR2 are LNHNV and YYDKDF (reference sequence). Deletions cut 2 bases from V and 6 bases from J, with 8 bases between. The CDR3 protein is CATSRNSLNEQFF. The CDR3 nucleotides are TGTGCCACCAGCAGAAACAGCCTCAATGAGCAGTTCTTC.

This clonotype was recorded many times. V gene TRBV5-1 combines with J gene TRBJ2-7, with D possibly TRBD2 on 6 matching bases. From germline, CDR1 is SGHRS and CDR2 YFSETQ. Trimming removed 2 bases at V and 7 bases at J, with 16 bases between. The length of the CDR3 is 14 residues. The CDR3 spells CASSFAGTAREQYF. CDR3 in DNA: TGCGCCAGCAGCTTCGCCGGGACTGCACGGGAGCAGTACTTC. The complete variable domain, with remaining parts taken from reference TRBV5-1 and TRBJ2-7, reads KAGVTQTPRYLIKTRGQQVTLSCSPISGHRSVSWYQQTPGQGLQFLFEYFSETQRNKGNFPGRFSGRQFSNSRSEMNVSTLELGDSALYLCASSFAGTAREQYFGPGTRLTVT.